These 31 T cell receptor beta chains were sequenced from one sample in a study of blood T cell repertoires in COVID-19. TCRdb keeps only in-frame clones here, not all; method: immunoSEQ multiplex PCR. Found here are 200,000 to 250,000 clones, approximately 80% of them singletons; the top ten hold about 4%. Sample: PBMCs or T cells enriched from blood (not recorded which). These receptors all come from a young man with acute COVID-19.

The V gene is TRBV2, the J gene TRBJ2-2; D possibly corresponds to TRBD1 (6 bases). This CDR3 has 13 residues. Germline CDR1 is SNHLY and CDR2 is FYNNEI. Trimming cost V 6 bases and J 2 bases, with 7 bases left between them. The CDR3 nucleotides are TGTGCCAGCAGGGACAGAAACACCGGGGAGCTGTTTTTT. Protein product: CASRDRNTGELFF.

The chain couples TRBV11-2 to TRBJ1-1; a weak D match, TRBD1 (5 bases). The CDR3 is made up of 15 amino acids. Deletions cut 5 bases from V and 6 bases from J, with 19 bases between. Germline V gene lookup returns CDR1 SGHAT and CDR2 FQNNGV. CDR3 nucleotides: TGTGCCAGCAGCCTTGGGGGAGGGCAGTTGGCTGAAGCTTTCTTT. This encodes CASSLGGGQLAEAFF.

V is TRBV27 and J is TRBJ2-5; 9 bases align to TRBD1. Germline trimming cut 6 bases from V and 4 bases from J; bases unmatched to any gene: 9. Germline V gene sequence: CDR1 MNHEY, CDR2 SMNVEV (reference sequence). The CDR3 runs to 15 residues. The CDR3 DNA is TGTGCCAGCAGAGTCGGACAGGGGAAGTTAGAGACCCAGTACTTC. It is translated as CASRVGQGKLETQYF.

This clone has a handful of counts. This sequence joins TRBV18 and TRBJ1-2, with 7 bases aligning to TRBD1. CDR1 is KGHSH and CDR2 is LQKENI in the germline V gene. The CDR3 is 14 residues long. Germline trimming cut 5 bases from V and 5 bases from J; bases unmatched to any gene: 8. The CDR3 DNA sequence: TGTGCCAGCTCATTAGGGACAGTCATGTATGGCTACACCTTC. Encoded protein: CASSLGTVMYGYTF.

This clone was counted only a few times. The chain couples TRBV7-7 to TRBJ2-2; TRBD2 matches at 11 bases. The CDR3 runs 15 residues. The V gene end was trimmed by 4 bases and the J gene end by 4 bases; junction bases not matched to a gene: 2. Germline V gives CDR1 SSHAT, CDR2 FNYEAQ (reference sequence). The CDR3 coding sequence is TGTGCCAGCAGCTCTAGCGGGGGGCGCACCGGGGAGCTGTTTTTT. Protein: CASSSSGGRTGELFF.

The V gene is TRBV6-5, the J gene TRBJ1-2; weak D call: TRBD1 (5 bases). CDR3 length: 14 amino acids. Germline V gene data show CDR1 as MNHEY and CDR2 as SVGAGI. The ends were cut back, 7 bases at V and 8 bases at J, with 20 bases in the middle. CDR3 sequence (DNA): TGTGCCAGCACCTTTGCAGGGAGGGCATTGGGCTACACCTTC. This gives the protein CASTFAGRALGYTF.

This clone was seen more than once but under ten times. The chain is built from TRBV10-3 and TRBJ2-3, with 7 nucleotides matching TRBD1. Looked up from germline, CDR1 is ENHRY and CDR2 is SYGVKD. The CDR3 extends over 14 amino acids. Trimming at V came to 3 bases and at J to 0 bases, leaving 0 bases not matched to a gene. The CDR3 DNA follows: TGTGCCATCAGTGACAGGGGGAGCACAGATACGCAGTATTTT. Protein product: CAISDRGSTDTQYF.

This chain connects TRBV5-5 to TRBJ2-5; no clear D gene. Deletions cut 1 base from V and 4 bases from J, with 8 bases between. The V gene's germline CDR1 is SGHKS and CDR2 YYEKEE (reference sequence). This CDR3 spans 13 amino acids. The CDR3 DNA is TGTGCCAGCAGCTTGTCAACGGGAGAGACCCAGTACTTC. It is translated as CASSLSTGETQYF.

The chain recombines TRBV6-1 with TRBJ1-6, with D uncertain. Germline loops: CDR1 MNHNS, CDR2 SASEGT. The V end was cut by 3 bases, the J end by 10 bases, with 16 bases between. The CDR3 runs 15 residues. This chain's CDR3 is CASSEASSRRSPLHF. The CDR3 DNA follows: TGTGCCAGCAGTGAGGCAAGTAGTAGGAGGTCACCCCTCCACTTT.

The gene calls are TRBV5-1 and TRBJ1-4; D gene unclear. CDR3 length: 14 residues. V was pared by 0 bases and J by 3 bases, with 6 bases between. Germline CDR1 reads SGHRS; CDR2 reads YFSETQ. CDR3 region: CASSLEIANEKLFF. In DNA, the CDR3 is TGCGCCAGCAGCTTGGAGATAGCTAATGAAAAACTGTTTTTT.

This sequence joins TRBV9 and TRBJ2-3; 11 nucleotides match TRBD2. Unmatched junction bases numbered 13, after V lost 3 bases and J lost 1 base. The CDR3 spans 19 residues. In germline, CDR1 is SGDLS, CDR2 YYNGEE. The chain's CDR3 is CASSAQGVPSGGRTDTQYF. CDR3 sequence (DNA): TGTGCCAGCAGCGCCCAGGGTGTCCCTAGCGGGGGGCGCACAGATACGCAGTATTTT.

The rearrangement uses TRBV5-6 and TRBJ2-1; the D gene is possibly TRBD1 (6 bases). The ends were cut back, 3 bases at V and 2 bases at J, with 9 bases in the middle. The CDR3 runs to 14 residues. CDR1 is SGHDT and CDR2 is YYEEEE in the germline V gene. The CDR3 here is CASSYRVPYNEQFF. CDR3 DNA sequence: TGTGCCAGCAGCTACAGGGTTCCCTACAATGAGCAGTTCTTC.

This clone was observed once. V is TRBV12-5 and J is TRBJ2-1, with TRBD2 matching over 9 bases. From germline, CDR1 is LGHNT and CDR2 FRNRAP. The CDR3 contains 16 residues. The trim removed 5 bases at V and 5 bases at J, leaving 10 bases unmatched. The CDR3 nucleotides read TGTGCTAGTGGTCCATTGACTAGCGGAGCAAACAATGAGCAGTTCTTC. It encodes CASGPLTSGANNEQFF.

This clone was observed once. This chain connects TRBV5-1 to TRBJ2-7; possibly TRBD2 for D (5 bases). This CDR3 spans 11 amino acids. With 5 bases removed from V and 5 bases from J, the gap between germline ends came to 8 bases. Germline V gene sequence: CDR1 SGHRS, CDR2 YFSETQ. The CDR3 DNA reads as TGCGCCAGCAGTGAGGGTAACGAGCAGTACTTC. Encoded protein: CASSEGNEQYF.

The chain joins TRBV14 to TRBJ1-2; D perhaps matches TRBD1 (5 bases). From germline, CDR1 is SGHDN and CDR2 FVKESK. The CDR3 length is 15 residues. Trimming took 0 bases from V and 6 from J, leaving 14 bases between them. The CDR3 region is CASSQDRGRANGYTF. In nucleotides, the CDR3 is TGTGCCAGCAGCCAAGATAGGGGCAGGGCGAATGGCTACACCTTC.

This clone was seen more than once but under ten times. The chain is built from TRBV5-1 and TRBJ1-5, with D perhaps matching TRBD1 (6 bases). V was shortened by 4 bases and J by 4 bases, with 15 bases between the two germline ends. In germline, CDR1 is SGHRS, CDR2 YFSETQ. The CDR3 totals 15 residues. In DNA, the CDR3 is TGCGCCAGCAGCCTCAATACAGGGTCAAATCAGCCCCAGCATTTT. This codes for CASSLNTGSNQPQHF.

This clone was observed a few times. The CDR3 coding sequence is TGTGCCATCAGTGACCCCAAAGCGGGTCCTCGGGTCTCTGGAAACACCATATATTTT. This translates into CAISDPKAGPRVSGNTIYF. The chain uses TRBV10-3 and TRBJ1-3; D gene ambiguous. Germline assignment: CDR1 ENHRY and CDR2 SYGVKD. This CDR3 contains 19 residues. V was clipped by 3 bases and J by 0 bases, with 21 bases between them.

This sequence joins TRBV5-1 and TRBJ2-1, with 8 bases that match TRBD2. This CDR3 has 15 amino acids. Germline CDR1 reads SGHRS; CDR2 reads YFSETQ. The V gene end was trimmed by 0 bases and the J gene end by 2 bases; junction bases not matched to a gene: 1. CDR3 DNA: TGCGCCAGCAGCTTGGGCGGGGGGACCTACAATGAGCAGTTCTTC. It encodes CASSLGGGTYNEQFF.

This clone has only a few counts. The V gene is TRBV5-4, the J gene TRBJ2-7; possible D gene TRBD1, 5 bases. Deletions cut 2 bases from V and 6 bases from J, with 12 bases between. CDR1 and CDR2 from the germline V gene are SGHNT and YYREEE (reference sequence). The CDR3 extends over 13 amino acids. Here the CDR3 reads CASSFTGMGEQYF. The DNA for the CDR3 is TGTGCCAGCAGCTTCACAGGAATGGGCGAGCAGTACTTC.

The chain carries TRBV27 and TRBJ1-1; D unresolved. The CDR3 consists of 13 residues. Germline CDR1 MNHEY, CDR2 SMNVEV (reference sequence). The ends were cut back, 5 bases at V and 6 bases at J, with 13 bases in the middle. CDR3 region: CASSRVVTAEAFF. The CDR3 coding sequence is TGTGCCAGCAGTCGGGTTGTAACGGCTGAAGCTTTCTTT.

The chain employs TRBV18 and TRBJ1-3; D may be TRBD1 (5 bases). Trimming cost V 3 bases and J 4 bases, with 16 bases left between them. The CDR3 spans 16 residues. Looked up from germline, CDR1 is KGHSH and CDR2 is LQKENI. The DNA of the CDR3 is TGTGCCAGCTCACCTCCTAGATTGACAGACGGAAACACCATATATTTT. It encodes CASSPPRLTDGNTIYF.

This sequence joins TRBV3-1 (or the pseudogene TRBV3-2) and TRBJ1-3; 9 positions agree with TRBD1. CDR3 size: 16 residues. Trimming at V came to 3 bases and at J to 1 base, leaving 4 bases not matched to a gene. Germline assignment: CDR1 LGHDT and CDR2 YNNKEL (reference sequence). The CDR3 DNA reads as TGTGCCAGCAGCCATTCGACAGGGGGGTCTGGAAACACCATATATTTT. Translation gives CASSHSTGGSGNTIYF.

Comment on this clone: The sample contains more than one DNA sequence encoding this CDR3. V gene TRBV18 combines with J gene TRBJ1-1, with 8 bases fitting TRBD1. This CDR3 has 14 amino acids. Germline loops: CDR1 KGHSH, CDR2 LQKENI. Unmatched junction bases numbered 2, after V lost 1 base and J lost 4 bases. CDR3 in amino acids: CASSPLGQGTEAFF. CDR3 nucleotides: TGTGCCAGCTCACCACTAGGACAGGGCACTGAAGCTTTCTTT.

CDR3 DNA sequence: TGTGCCAGCAGCCAGCGGACAGGGTACACTGAAGCTTTCTTT. This gives the protein CASSQRTGYTEAFF. The chain uses TRBV7-2 and TRBJ1-1, with 8 nucleotides matching TRBD1. J gave up 3 bases and V 5 bases, and 5 bases lay outside the gene matches. Germline V lookup: CDR1 SGHTA, CDR2 FQGNSA. This CDR3 is built from 14 residues.

V is TRBV2 and J is TRBJ2-7, with D possibly TRBD1 on 5 matching bases. The length of the CDR3 is 14 residues. In germline, CDR1 is SNHLY, CDR2 FYNNEI. Trimming stripped 7 bases from V and 3 bases from J, with 16 bases between. CDR3 amino acids: CASKATRAFYEQYF. The CDR3, as DNA: TGTGCCAGCAAAGCTACCAGGGCTTTCTACGAGCAGTACTTC.

J is TRBJ2-1 and V is TRBV24-1; D ambiguous. CDR1 is KGHDR and CDR2 is SFDVKD in the germline V gene. The CDR3 is 16 amino acids. The V end lost 2 bases, the J end lost 0 bases, and 10 bases lay between the germline ends. DNA of the CDR3: TGTGCCACCAGTGATTCTATCGGAGTCTCCTACAATGAGCAGTTCTTC. Protein product: CATSDSIGVSYNEQFF.

The rearrangement links TRBV18 to TRBJ1-1; no definite D call. The V gene's germline CDR1 is KGHSH and CDR2 LQKENI. V was cut by 3 bases and J by 0 bases, with 11 bases left in between. This CDR3 region has 15 residues. For the CDR3, the DNA is TGTGCCAGCTCACCCGCGGTGGCACTGAACACTGAAGCTTTCTTT. Translation gives CASSPAVALNTEAFF.

The chain employs TRBV2 and TRBJ1-1; 7 nucleotides match TRBD1. The germline V gene encodes CDR1 SNHLY and CDR2 FYNNEI. V lost 7 bases, J lost 1 base, and 21 bases stayed unmatched. This CDR3 is built from 19 residues. The CDR3 DNA reads as TGTGCCAGCATTAGCAGAACCCGAGGACAGGATGGGAGGAACACTGAAGCTTTCTTT. Its translation: CASISRTRGQDGRNTEAFF. Complete variable domain (other parts from reference TRBV2 and TRBJ1-1): EPEVTQTPSHQVTQMGQEVILRCVPISNHLYFYWYRQILGQKVEFLVSFYNNEISEKSEIFDDQFSVERPDGSNFTLKIRSTKLEDSAMYFCASISRTRGQDGRNTEAFFGQGTRLTVV.

This chain links TRBV14 with TRBJ1-2, with 8 bases matching TRBD1. V shed 4 bases, J shed 2 bases, and the junction held 6 bases outside the gene matches. CDR3 size: 15 residues. CDR1 is SGHDN, CDR2 FVKESK, per germline. CDR3 residues: CASSPTGVRNYGYTF. Here the CDR3 DNA reads TGTGCCAGCAGCCCGACAGGGGTTCGGAACTATGGCTACACCTTC.

This sequence joins TRBV10-3 and TRBJ1-4, with D perhaps matching TRBD1 (6 bases). Germline loops: CDR1 ENHRY, CDR2 SYGVKD. The CDR3 is 15 residues long. V was shortened by 7 bases and J by 6 bases, with 18 bases between the two germline ends. The CDR3 loop reads CAITRGRDIYEKLFF. The CDR3 bases are TGTGCCATCACCAGGGGCCGGGACATATATGAAAAACTGTTTTTT.

The CDR3 nucleotides read TGCGCCAGCAGCCAAGGGACGGCCGGGAGAGAGACCCAGTACTTC. Protein sequence: CASSQGTAGRETQYF. The genes are TRBV4-1 and TRBJ2-5; D may be TRBD2 (6 bases). CDR1 MGHRA and CDR2 YSYEKL come from the germline V gene. The CDR3 sequence is 15 residues long. With 1 base removed from V and 4 bases from J, the gap between germline ends came to 13 bases.